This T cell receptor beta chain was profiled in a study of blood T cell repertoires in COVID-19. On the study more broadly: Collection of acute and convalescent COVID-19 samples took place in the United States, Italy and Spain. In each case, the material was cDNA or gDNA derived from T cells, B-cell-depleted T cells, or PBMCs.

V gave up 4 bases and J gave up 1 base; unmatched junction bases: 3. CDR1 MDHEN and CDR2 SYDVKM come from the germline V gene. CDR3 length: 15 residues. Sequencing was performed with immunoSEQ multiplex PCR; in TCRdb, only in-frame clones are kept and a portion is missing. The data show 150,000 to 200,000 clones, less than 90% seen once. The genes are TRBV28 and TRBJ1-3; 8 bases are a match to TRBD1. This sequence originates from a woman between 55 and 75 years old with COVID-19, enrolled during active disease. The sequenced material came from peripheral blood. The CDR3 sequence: CASSSDRGSGNTIYF. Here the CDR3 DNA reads TGTGCCAGCAGTTCCGACAGGGGATCTGGAAACACCATATATTTT. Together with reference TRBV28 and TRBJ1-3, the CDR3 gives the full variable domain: DVKVTQSSRYLVKRTGEKVFLECVQDMDHENMFWYRQDPGLGLRLIYFSYDVKMKEKGDIPEGYSVSREKKERFSLILESASTNQTSMYLCASSSDRGSGNTIYFGEGSWLTVV.